This TCR beta chain was retrieved from a study of T cell responses to AZD1222 COVID-19 vaccine. Broader study findings: Females outnumbered males among donors, who were mostly white British; clonal diversity was possibly underestimated.

In regard to this clone: The antigen remains undetermined.

This CDR3 comprises 13 residues. Germline CDR1 reads GTSNPN; CDR2 reads SVGIG (reference sequence). The V end was cut by 8 bases, the J end by 6 bases, with 19 bases between. Profiled with immunoSEQ multiplex PCR; TCRdb holds only in-frame clones, not every one. Of over 100,000 clones detected, approximately 85% appear once; the ten largest clones hold about 13%. V is TRBV30 and J is TRBJ1-2, with a weak D call TRBD1 (5 bases). This TCR derives from an adult in good health. The input for sequencing was peripheral blood, taken on day 0 of MenACWY control vaccination. CDR3 protein: CARYPGDSDGYTF. CDR3 sequence (DNA): TGTGCCCGGTATCCGGGGGACTCAGATGGCTACACCTTC.